A selection of T cell receptor beta chains follows, all from one sample in a study of blood T cell repertoires in COVID-19. Clones were sequenced by immunoSEQ multiplex PCR, and TCRdb holds only the in-frame ones, with some missing. Here the sample spans about 100,000 clones, around 90% being singletons. Material: peripheral blood. The receptors were sampled from a woman in her sixties with acute or convalescent COVID-19. The CDR3 runs from the conserved cysteine through the conserved F or W. The D gene is left open where the match is weak. Where a row states a size, it is once, few, many or the class of an expanded clone; other rows omit it.

CDR3 protein: CASSRGVLRGNTIYF
CDR3 DNA: TGTGCCAGCAGCCGGGGCGTTCTTCGTGGAAACACCATATATTTT
V gene: TRBV3-1/TRBV3-2
J gene: TRBJ1-3
D gene: -
clone size: -

CDR3 protein: CASRSLGGQFF
CDR3 DNA: TGTGCCAGCAGATCCCTGGGGGGGCAGTTCTTC
V gene: TRBV12-3/TRBV12-4
J gene: TRBJ2-1
D gene: -
clone size: -

CDR3 protein: CASSGQANEKLFF
CDR3 DNA: TGCGCCAGCAGTGGACAAGCTAATGAAAAACTGTTTTTT
V gene: TRBV10-1
J gene: TRBJ1-4
D gene: -
clone size: once

CDR3 protein: CASSSRDRVEKLFF
CDR3 DNA: TGTGCCAGCAGCTCCCGGGACAGGGTGGAAAAACTGTTTTTT
V gene: TRBV13
J gene: TRBJ1-4
D gene: TRBD1
clone size: -

CDR3 protein: CASSLEERRETQYF
CDR3 DNA: TGTGCCAGCAGCTTAGAGGAGCGGCGGGAGACCCAGTACTTC
V gene: TRBV7-9
J gene: TRBJ2-5
D gene: -
clone size: -

CDR3 protein: CASSPPAAPEGEAFF
CDR3 DNA: TGTGCCAGCTCACCACCGGCGGCCCCAGAGGGTGAAGCTTTCTTT
V gene: TRBV18
J gene: TRBJ1-1
D gene: -
clone size: -

CDR3 protein: CASSVSSGSHRANEQFF
CDR3 DNA: TGTGCCAGCAGCGTGTCTAGCGGGTCCCATAGGGCCAATGAGCAGTTCTTC
V gene: TRBV9
J gene: TRBJ2-1
D gene: TRBD2
clone size: -

CDR3 protein: CASSSSSNEQFF
CDR3 DNA: TGTGCCAGCAGCTCTAGCAGCAATGAGCAGTTCTTC
V gene: TRBV7-9
J gene: TRBJ2-1
D gene: -
clone size: few

CDR3 protein: CASSLERGNIQYF
CDR3 DNA: TGTGCCAGCAGCTTAGAGCGGGGAAACATTCAGTACTTC
V gene: TRBV11-2
J gene: TRBJ2-4
D gene: -
clone size: -

CDR3 protein: CSASLETQYF
CDR3 DNA: TGCAGTGCTAGTCTGGAGACCCAGTACTTC
V gene: TRBV20-1
J gene: TRBJ2-5
D gene: -
clone size: -

CDR3 protein: CASSDRIGGYEQYF
CDR3 DNA: TGTGCCAGCAGTGACCGTATAGGGGGCTACGAGCAGTACTTC
V gene: TRBV2
J gene: TRBJ2-7
D gene: -
clone size: once

CDR3 protein: CASSFSGVTEAFF
CDR3 DNA: TGTGCCAGCAGTTTTTCCGGGGTAACTGAAGCTTTCTTT
V gene: TRBV27
J gene: TRBJ1-1
D gene: -
clone size: -

CDR3 protein: CASSRNHGGYTF
CDR3 DNA: TGTGCCAGCAGCCGAAACCACGGGGGGTACACCTTC
V gene: TRBV28
J gene: TRBJ1-2
D gene: -
clone size: -